This T cell receptor beta chain comes out of a study of CD8 T cells in cerebrospinal fluid in Alzheimer's disease. Study-wide points: Compared with controls, mild cognitive impairment or Alzheimer's disease patients showed higher maximum CSF clone percentages.

Considering frequency, this clonotype is large. The antigen is unknown. Using the 10x single-cell sequencing reads, TCRdb records one entry per CDR3 protein without DNA. The sample is made up of more than 1,000 distinct CDR3 sequences, and the top ten hold about 10% of it. Biomarkers including neurofilament, amyloid-beta and tau confirmed neurodegeneration in the patients. Sequencing was performed on cerebrospinal fluid. The source of this sequence is a human donor with mild cognitive impairment.

CDR3 loop: CASNVFGALGDTGELFF. This chain links TRBV12-3 or TRBV12-4 with TRBJ2-2; no DNA is available, so the TRBD1 call from TCRdb remains unchecked. The CDR3 has 17 amino acids.